These 9 T cell receptor beta chains came from one sample sequenced in a study of blood T cell repertoires in COVID-19. Libraries were prepared by immunoSEQ multiplex PCR; TCRdb keeps only in-frame clonotypes and omits some of them. The sample holds over 100,000 clones, about 91% seen once. The sample comprised peripheral blood. These receptors all stem from a man aged 45-65 years with acute or convalescent COVID-19.

V is TRBV5-1 and J is TRBJ1-1; the D gene is possibly TRBD1 (6 bases). Trimming left V 4 bases short and J 1 base short, with 14 bases between. Germline V gene sequence: CDR1 SGHRS, CDR2 YFSETQ. This CDR3 spans 15 amino acids. As DNA, the CDR3 is TGCGCCAGCAGCCGGCTTGGGGGGGCGAACACTGAAGCTTTCTTT. It yields the protein CASSRLGGANTEAFF.

The V call is TRBV27, the J call TRBJ1-5, with D possibly TRBD1 on 6 matching bases. Trimming took 2 bases from V and 7 from J, leaving 15 bases between them. Germline assignment: CDR1 MNHEY and CDR2 SMNVEV (reference sequence). The CDR3 length is 15 residues. The CDR3 DNA reads as TGTGCCAGCAGTTTAGGGGGCAGGGCGCAACAGCCCCAGCATTTT. Its translation is CASSLGGRAQQPQHF.

The chain couples TRBV5-4 to TRBJ1-1; D unclear. CDR1 is SGHNT and CDR2 is YYREEE in the germline V gene (reference sequence). CDR3 length: 15 amino acids. V was pared by 0 bases and J by 1 base, with 10 bases between. CDR3 protein: CASSLDAIRNTEAFF. CDR3 nucleotide sequence: TGTGCCAGCAGCTTGGATGCGATAAGGAACACTGAAGCTTTCTTT.

CDR3 amino acids: CASSRRLAGSNTGELFF. The CDR3 DNA follows: TGTGCCAGCAGCCGGCGACTAGCGGGCTCGAACACCGGGGAGCTGTTTTTT. The rearrangement uses TRBV6-2 or TRBV6-3 and TRBJ2-2, with 10 bases that match TRBD2. Per germline, CDR1 MNHEY and CDR2 SVGEGT. The V gene end was trimmed by 6 bases and the J gene end by 0 bases; junction bases not matched to a gene: 7. The CDR3 totals 17 residues.

The rearrangement joins TRBV5-1 to TRBJ1-4; no definite D call. The CDR3 contains 14 residues. Trimming took off 5 bases at V and 7 bases at J, with 15 bases between the two ends. Germline CDR1 is SGHRS and CDR2 is YFSETQ. This chain's CDR3 is CASRPVPEGEKLFF. In nucleotides, the CDR3 is TGCGCCAGCAGGCCCGTCCCGGAGGGTGAAAAACTGTTTTTT. The entire variable domain, with the rest obtained from reference TRBV5-1 and TRBJ1-4, is as follows: KAGVTQTPRYLIKTRGQQVTLSCSPISGHRSVSWYQQTPGQGLQFLFEYFSETQRNKGNFPGRFSGRQFSNSRSEMNVSTLELGDSALYLCASRPVPEGEKLFFGSGTQLSVL.

The chain has TRBV10-3 and TRBJ2-7, with 10 bases lining up with TRBD2. J lost 2 bases, V lost 3 bases, and 7 bases had no gene match. CDR1 and CDR2 from the germline V gene are ENHRY and SYGVKD. This CDR3 spans 16 amino acids. The CDR3, as DNA: TGTGCCATCAGTGACTTCGGACTAGCGGCCACCTACGAGCAGTACTTC. Encoded protein: CAISDFGLAATYEQYF.

Only a few counts were recorded for this clone. V and J are TRBV5-1 and TRBJ1-2; D not certain. This CDR3 spans 13 amino acids. Germline V gives CDR1 SGHRS, CDR2 YFSETQ. Trimming left V 4 bases short and J 8 bases short, with 15 bases between. DNA for the CDR3: TGCGCCAGCAGCCTCACAGAGAGACTAGGCTACACCTTC. Its translation is CASSLTERLGYTF. The whole variable domain, filled in from reference TRBV5-1 and TRBJ1-2, reads KAGVTQTPRYLIKTRGQQVTLSCSPISGHRSVSWYQQTPGQGLQFLFEYFSETQRNKGNFPGRFSGRQFSNSRSEMNVSTLELGDSALYLCASSLTERLGYTFGSGTRLTVV.

The chain uses TRBV27 and TRBJ2-3; perhaps TRBD2 as D (5 bases). Germline loops: CDR1 MNHEY, CDR2 SMNVEV (reference sequence). V gave up 5 bases and J gave up 1 base, with 10 bases separating them. This CDR3 spans 14 amino acids. CDR3 region: CASSRLPRTDTQYF. CDR3 nucleotides: TGTGCCAGCAGTCGACTACCTCGCACAGATACGCAGTATTTT.

This clone has just one count. The rearrangement uses TRBV14 and TRBJ1-3, with no clear D. Germline V gene lookup returns CDR1 SGHDN and CDR2 FVKESK. This CDR3 is 14 amino acids long. The V gene lost 7 bases and the J gene lost 2 bases, with 12 bases spanning the gap. The CDR3 DNA reads as TGTGCCAGCAAAAGTCGGGGTACTGGAAACACCATATATTTT. It encodes CASKSRGTGNTIYF.